This TCR beta chain was obtained from a study of blood T cells in healthy people across ages (dated by TCRdb to the mid-2010s). Broadly, across the study: In model experiments, roughly one uniquely barcoded TCR beta cDNA molecule per two T cells was captured by template switching. Age-related changes in TCR beta repertoire diversity were measured in the study by deep sequencing normalized with unique cDNA molecular identifiers. The donors were divided into four age groups: young (average around 16 years), middle-aged (under 40), aged (about 60) and long-lived (about 79). To avoid experimental bias, donors of different ages were spread randomly across the sequencing lanes. For two donors (one aged 18 to 30 and one aged 80 or older), the study analyzed two additional independent replicas of 1 million unique cDNA reads from the same blood draw. Study-wide findings and limitations: Because profiling used bulk unsorted PBMCs, naive and antigen-experienced compartments could not be compared conclusively. Observed TCR beta diversity per million T cells fell roughly linearly with age, and a significant reduction was already apparent by age roughly 40. Estimates of total diversity from one million sequenced T cells were regarded as lower bounds and underestimates. Because the CMV infection status of the donors was unknown, age-related changes in expanded clonotypes may potentially have been confounded. Compared with the aged group, the long-lived group had more naive CD4+ T cells, fewer expanded clones and increased TCR diversity, a pattern suggesting age selection. There was a strong correlation between observed TCR beta diversity and the percentage of naive T cells measured by flow cytometry.

Libraries came from 5' RACE. Sequencing was performed on an Illumina HiSeq 2500. A second PCR of about 6 to 11 cycles was performed with a sample-barcoded 5' primer and a J-beta primer mix. A template-switch 5' adaptor carrying 12 random nucleotides introduced a unique molecular identifier onto each TCR beta cDNA molecule. Each sample yielded at least 3 million CDR3-containing paired-end reads. First-strand cDNA was synthesized from all RNA with the Mint cDNA synthesis kit, primed by a TRBC-specific oligonucleotide. After uracil-DNA glycosylase treatment, a first 18-cycle PCR used universal primers M1SS and BC2_uni_R on all cDNA. The paper's data handling went like this. Each sample was normalized by randomly selecting 1 million high-quality reads, each carrying a distinct molecular identifier. Instead of being binned into consensus sequences, reads with shared molecular identifiers were discarded. CDR3 identification, clonotype clustering and error correction used MiTCR with a Q25 quality threshold and the strictest error-elimination algorithm. A nonparametric unseen species model using Euler transformation provided a lower-bound estimate of total TCR beta diversity. TCRdb reprocessed the public reads (quality trimming at Q25 with fastp, clone calling with MiXCR) and kept in-frame beta chains. For every CDR3 protein sequence, its rows merge into one entry that carries the most common genes and DNA. None of the V and J calls come from the authors' own analysis; TCRdb made them. This sample holds 1 million or so distinct CDR3 sequences; more than 40% were observed only once. The top ten clones comprise 18% of the sample.

Systemically healthy Caucasian individuals from Russia, some 36 in total and aged roughly 6 to 95 years, were included as donors. About 10 milliliters of peripheral blood were drawn from each donor into EDTA-treated Vacutainer tubes. PBMCs were isolated by Ficoll-Paque density-gradient centrifugation, with at least 6 million obtained per sample. Total RNA was extracted from PBMCs with Trizol reagent, with at least 5.5 micrograms obtained per sample. For every donor, an aliquot of PBMCs went through flow cytometry to measure the percentages of naive CD45RAhigh/CD27high T cells. Regarding this clonotype: Its antigen remains unidentified. No base quality information exists; no much larger clone differs at one position.

The sample was blood. The receptor was derived from a woman in her fifties or sixties in good health.

The DNA sequence follows: TGCGCCAGCAGCAGCCTTTCGTTAAGGCAGGGGCGGTTCGCAGATACGCAGTATTTT. This gives the protein CASSSLSLRQGRFADTQYF. This receptor chain uses TRBV5-1 and TRBJ2-3; the D region possibly corresponds to TRBD1 (6 bases align). At the junction V is shortened by 4 bases and J by 4 bases, with 28 bases in between. As encoded in the germline V gene, CDR1 is SGHRS while CDR2 is YFSETQ. The CDR3 contains 19 residues, cysteine and phenylalanine counted. The sequence is cut down to CDR3 DNA, 57 bases in frame from base 1.